The 7 T cell receptor beta chains below were found in one sample sequenced in a study of post-analysis software for immune sequencing data (dated by TCRdb to the mid-2010s). The investigation overall reported the following: Patients showed significantly higher frequencies than controls for several TRBV segments, among them TRBV5-6, TRBV5-1 and TRBV20-1.

Their antigens remain unidentified. The protocol used for the library was PCR. Sequenced on an Illumina HiSeq 2500. To reduce PCR and sequencing biases, unique molecular identifiers were incorporated into the TCR beta cDNA libraries. Using fastp at Q25 and MiXCR, TCRdb reprocessed the public reads and kept productive beta chains. Rows with one shared CDR3 protein collapse into an entry with the most common genes and DNA. Here the sample has roughly 600,000 distinct CDR3 sequences; 44% occur a single time. In total, the top ten clones hold 1.5% to 2% of the sample. Sequenced input: blood. The receptors here all came from a girl aged 5-17 years with multiple sclerosis.

The table lists this clonotype with a few counts. This chain links TRBV5-1 with TRBJ2-7; a possible D gene is TRBD1 (6 bases). This CDR3 contains 12 residues. Trimming took off 5 bases at V and 4 bases at J, with 10 bases between the two ends. Germline V gene sequence: CDR1 SGHRS, CDR2 YFSETQ. For the CDR3, the DNA is TGCGCCAGCAGGGGGACAAGTTACGAGCAGTACTTC. Translating it yields CASRGTSYEQYF.

The V gene is TRBV7-2, the J gene TRBJ2-5; D is ambiguous. The CDR3 extends over 14 amino acids. The V gene's germline CDR1 is SGHTA and CDR2 FQGNSA. V lost 5 bases to trimming and J lost 1 base, with 11 bases between them. The CDR3 DNA follows: TGTGCCAGCAGCACCCAACCCGCCCAAGAGACCCAGTACTTC. Encoded protein: CASSTQPAQETQYF. Combining the CDR3 with reference TRBV7-2 and TRBJ2-5 gives the whole variable domain GAGVSQSPSNKVTEKGKDVELRCDPISGHTALYWYRQSLGQGLEFLIYFQGNSAPDKSGLPSDRFSAERTGGSVSTLTIQRTQQEDSAVYLCASSTQPAQETQYFGPGTRLLVL.

The chain couples TRBV27 to TRBJ2-5; D possibly uses TRBD1 or TRBD2 (6 bases each). Germline assignment: CDR1 MNHEY and CDR2 SMNVEV (reference sequence). CDR3 length: 14 amino acids. The ends were cut back, 4 bases at V and 5 bases at J, with 14 bases in the middle. This CDR3 is CASSSGGRLETQYF. The CDR3 coding sequence is TGTGCCAGCAGTTCTGGGGGGCGGTTGGAGACCCAGTACTTC.

This clonotype was observed a few times. This chain links TRBV12-3 or TRBV12-4 with TRBJ2-1; D gene ambiguous. The CDR3 contains 11 residues. Trimming took 8 bases from V and 4 from J, leaving 6 bases between them. The CDR3 DNA follows: TGTGCCAGCGGATTTTACAATGAGCAGTTCTTC. Its protein product is CASGFYNEQFF.

The genes are TRBV12-3 or TRBV12-4 and TRBJ2-1, with D uncertain. The V and J ends lost 8 bases and 4 bases respectively, with 12 bases between them. CDR3 length: 13 residues. The CDR3 sequence is CASGRVNYNEQFF. DNA of the CDR3: TGTGCCAGCGGGCGCGTAAATTACAATGAGCAGTTCTTC.

Worth noting for this clonotype: The junction departs from the called germline gene at one end, perhaps through a read error. This rearrangement joins TRBV5-1 to TRBJ2-1; D remains ambiguous. The CDR3 runs 16 residues. Per the germline V gene, CDR1 is SGHRS and CDR2 is YFSETQ. CDR3 DNA: TGCGCCAGCAACTGGGGTATTCGAAGCTCCTACAATGAACAGTTCTTC. Amino acids: CASNWGIRSSYNEQFF.

J is TRBJ2-5 and V is TRBV4-1; D perhaps matches TRBD2 (6 bases). Between the trimmed V and J ends, which lost 4 bases and 4 bases, there was a span of 16 bases. The CDR3 covers 15 residues. Per germline, CDR1 MGHRA and CDR2 YSYEKL. The CDR3 reads CASSRGGVGGETQYF. CDR3 DNA: TGCGCCAGCAGCCGCGGCGGTGTGGGGGGAGAGACCCAGTACTTC.